What follows are 31 T cell receptor beta chains derived from one specimen sequenced in a study of cytomegalovirus exposure and HLA in healthy donors. The assay was immunoSEQ multiplex PCR, and TCRdb's table has in-frame clones only and misses some. The sample lists some 150,000 clones, roughly 89% occurring once. Sequencing was carried out using PBMCs. The receptors come from a woman under 30 in good health and CMV-seropositive.

This clone has more than one count but fewer than ten. This chain links TRBV30 with TRBJ1-1; no clear D gene. CDR3 length equals 13 residues. V was clipped by 5 bases and J by 4 bases, with 14 bases between them. Germline loops: CDR1 GTSNPN, CDR2 SVGIG (reference sequence). CDR3 in DNA: TGTGCCTGGGAGCCCCGGGAGGCCACTGAAGCTTTCTTT. It is translated as CAWEPREATEAFF.

This sequence joins TRBV6-5 and TRBJ2-4; TRBD2 is a possible D gene (5 bases). Per germline, CDR1 MNHEY and CDR2 SVGAGI. V lost 4 bases and J lost 3, with 13 bases in between. The length of the CDR3 is 15 residues. The DNA for the CDR3 is TGTGCCAGCAGTTCCTCCGGGATCCTCAAAAACATTCAGTACTTC. It yields the protein CASSSSGILKNIQYF.

The J gene is TRBJ2-7, the V gene TRBV12-5; perhaps TRBD2 as D (5 bases). CDR3 length: 13 residues. V dropped 1 base and J dropped 4 bases, with 8 bases sitting between them. Germline values: CDR1 LGHNT, CDR2 FRNRAP. Written as DNA, the CDR3 is TGTGCTAGTGGTTTGGGGACTGAGTACGAGCAGTACTTC. It yields the protein CASGLGTEYEQYF.

This chain connects TRBV25-1 to TRBJ2-7; the D gene is possibly TRBD1 (5 bases). The V gene lost 1 base and the J gene lost 6 bases, with 13 bases spanning the gap. The length of the CDR3 is 14 residues. From germline, CDR1 is MGHDK and CDR2 SYGVNS. This CDR3 reads CASSEFTGSPEQYF. The CDR3 bases are TGTGCCAGCAGTGAATTTACAGGATCCCCCGAGCAGTACTTC.

The chain has TRBV28 and TRBJ2-1; 16 bases map to TRBD2. The CDR3 extends over 19 amino acids. CDR1 and CDR2 (germline): MDHEN, SYDVKM. The trim removed 5 bases at V and 0 bases at J, leaving 7 bases unmatched. The CDR3 coding sequence is TGTGCCAGCAGTCCCGGGACTAGCGGGAGGGGGGGCTCCTACAATGAGCAGTTCTTC. Translated: CASSPGTSGRGGSYNEQFF.

This clone showed up just once. CDR3 coding DNA: TGTGCCAGCAGTTTATTCGGGACAGTAAACACCGGGGAGCTGTTTTTT. It translates to CASSLFGTVNTGELFF. V and J are TRBV27 and TRBJ2-2; 7 bases agree with TRBD1. Germline CDR1 and CDR2: MNHEY and SMNVEV (reference sequence). The V segment lost 1 base and the J segment 2 bases; nucleotides outside the gene matches: 4. This CDR3 region has 16 residues.

This rearrangement joins TRBV5-1 to TRBJ2-7, with TRBD1 matching 8 bases. CDR1 SGHRS and CDR2 YFSETQ come from the germline V gene. This CDR3 comprises 17 residues. Unmatched junction bases numbered 14, after V lost 5 bases and J lost 1 base. The CDR3 spells CASRAVAGGSRSYEQYF. As DNA, the CDR3 is TGCGCCAGCAGGGCGGTGGCAGGGGGCAGTAGGTCCTACGAGCAGTACTTC.

The chain employs TRBV7-8 and TRBJ1-5; D may be TRBD1 (5 bases). CDR3 length: 15 amino acids. Germline assignment: CDR1 SGHVS and CDR2 FQNEAQ. V shed 3 bases and J shed 7 bases, with 16 bases lying between them. The CDR3 sequence is CASSFREQAGQPQHF. CDR3 coding DNA: TGTGCCAGCAGCTTCAGGGAACAGGCGGGGCAGCCCCAGCATTTT. The full variable domain, its missing parts supplied by reference TRBV7-8 and TRBJ1-5, is GAGVSQSPRYKVAKRGQDVALRCDPISGHVSLFWYQQALGQGPEFLTYFQNEAQLDKSGLPSDRFFAERPEGSVSTLKIQRTQQEDSAVYLCASSFREQAGQPQHFGDGTRLSIL.

This clone was seen only once. This chain connects TRBV4-1 to TRBJ1-1, with unresolved D. The V end was cut by 2 bases, the J end by 4 bases, with 5 bases between. Germline V CDR1 and CDR2: MGHRA, YSYEKL. The CDR3 is made up of 12 amino acids. The CDR3 DNA is TGCGCCAGCAGCCAACCCAGCACTGAAGCTTTCTTT. This gives the protein CASSQPSTEAFF.

A word on this clone: Distinct nucleotide sequences in the sample also encode this CDR3. The chain joins TRBV2 to TRBJ2-2; D possibly corresponds to TRBD2 (5 bases). V lost 8 bases and J 6 bases, leaving 10 bases between the germline ends. Germline-derived CDR1 and CDR2 are SNHLY and FYNNEI. This CDR3 region has 12 residues. CDR3: CASSRGPGELFF. As DNA, the CDR3 is TGTGCCAGCTCCCGCGGGCCCGGGGAGCTGTTTTTT.

This clone was seen a few times. This chain connects TRBV29-1 to TRBJ1-2; weak D call: TRBD1 (5 bases). The germline CDR1 and CDR2 sequences are SQVTM and ANQGSEA. V lost 4 bases and J lost 4, with 13 bases in between. The CDR3 is made up of 13 amino acids. The CDR3 sequence is CSVVGQDVYGYTF. CDR3 coding DNA: TGCAGCGTTGTGGGGCAAGACGTCTATGGCTACACCTTC.

The J gene is TRBJ2-5, the V gene TRBV13, with 10 bases matching TRBD2. Germline V gene data show CDR1 as PRHDT and CDR2 as FYEKMQ (reference sequence). Trimming took 5 bases from V and 3 from J; bases not matched to a gene: 9. The CDR3 has 16 residues. CDR3 region: CASSLRLAGRKETQYF. The DNA for the CDR3 is TGTGCCAGCAGCCTGCGACTAGCGGGTAGGAAAGAGACCCAGTACTTC.

The chain recombines TRBV9 with TRBJ1-5; D is undetermined. This CDR3 contains 13 residues. V was pared by 4 bases and J by 9 bases, with 14 bases between. The germline CDR1 and CDR2 sequences are SGDLS and YYNGEE. CDR3 coding DNA: TGTGCCAGCAGCCTAGGCCCCCTAGGGCCCCAGCATTTT. This gives the protein CASSLGPLGPQHF.

V is TRBV10-3 and J is TRBJ2-3, with TRBD1 identical over 7 bases. The CDR3 length is 13 residues. CDR1 ENHRY and CDR2 SYGVKD come from the germline V gene. V shed 9 bases and J 2 bases; nucleotides not matched to a gene: 5. The CDR3 protein is CAIAGTDTDTQYF. The CDR3 region has the DNA TGTGCCATAGCCGGGACAGACACAGATACGCAGTATTTT.

The chain carries TRBV4-3 and TRBJ1-3; perhaps TRBD1 as D (6 bases). V lost 0 bases and J 4 bases, leaving 10 bases between the germline ends. Germline V CDR1 and CDR2: LGHNA, YSLEER. The CDR3 is 15 amino acids. The DNA of the CDR3 is TGCGCCAGCAGCCAAGAGTGGGGACAAGGAAACACCATATATTTT. Its protein is CASSQEWGQGNTIYF.

The chain couples TRBV28 to TRBJ2-3; D might be TRBD1 (6 bases). The CDR3 is 13 amino acids. V was clipped by 6 bases and J by 2 bases, with 9 bases between them. CDR1 is MDHEN, CDR2 SYDVKM, per germline. The CDR3 protein is CASRDSPTDTQYF. Written as DNA, the CDR3 is TGTGCCAGCAGGGACAGCCCCACAGATACGCAGTATTTT.

The rearrangement uses TRBV25-1 and TRBJ2-5; D is possibly TRBD1 (5 bases). CDR1 and CDR2 (germline): MGHDK, SYGVNS. The ends were cut back, 4 bases at V and 1 base at J, with 10 bases in the middle. The CDR3 consists of 14 residues. The CDR3 DNA follows: TGTGCCAGCAGTGCCTCAGGGATCCAAGAGACCCAGTACTTC. Residues: CASSASGIQETQYF.

This chain uses TRBV9 with TRBJ2-6; unclear D gene. CDR1 and CDR2 from the germline V gene are SGDLS and YYNGEE. V was shortened by 3 bases and J by 2 bases, with 12 bases between the two germline ends. There are 16 residues in the CDR3. As DNA, the CDR3 is TGTGCCAGCAGCGGAGCAAAGTACGCTGGGGCCAACGTCCTGACTTTC. Protein product: CASSGAKYAGANVLTF.

This chain links TRBV28 with TRBJ2-7; a weak D match, TRBD1 (5 bases). Germline lookup yields CDR1 MDHEN and CDR2 SYDVKM. This CDR3 spans 14 amino acids. Trimming removed 8 bases at V and 5 bases at J, with 19 bases between. In DNA, the CDR3 is TGTGCCAGCCTGGACCCCAGGGATCGCGACGAGCAGTACTTC. Translated: CASLDPRDRDEQYF.

This chain joins TRBV7-2 and TRBJ2-1, with 10 bases aligning to TRBD2. This CDR3 region has 16 residues. Unmatched junction bases numbered 8, after V lost 1 base and J lost 8 bases. Germline V lookup: CDR1 SGHTA, CDR2 FQGNSA. The CDR3 is CASSLDKREGPYEQFF. CDR3 sequence (DNA): TGTGCCAGCAGCTTAGATAAGCGGGAGGGCCCTTATGAGCAGTTCTTC.

V is TRBV9 and J is TRBJ2-3; perhaps TRBD2 as D (6 bases). Trimming left V 4 bases short and J 0 bases short, with 15 bases between. CDR3 length equals 16 residues. Germline-derived CDR1 and CDR2 are SGDLS and YYNGEE. CDR3 loop: CASSPRVGTSTDTQYF. In nucleotides, the CDR3 is TGTGCCAGCAGCCCGCGGGTCGGGACTAGCACAGATACGCAGTATTTT.

This clone was recorded only once. CDR3 protein: CASEGGHNTGELFF. In nucleotides, the CDR3 is TGTGCGTCAGAGGGGGGGCACAACACCGGGGAGCTGTTTTTT. The V call is TRBV30, the J call TRBJ2-2, with a possible D match to TRBD2 (7 bases). There are 14 residues in the CDR3. Germline lookup yields CDR1 GTSNPN and CDR2 SVGIG (reference sequence).

The chain carries TRBV7-9 and TRBJ2-3, with 10 bases identical to TRBD2. V trimming: 2 bases; J trimming: 2 bases; junction bases outside the gene matches: 1. Per the germline V gene, CDR1 is SEHNR and CDR2 is FQNEAQ (reference sequence). This CDR3 region has 15 residues. This CDR3 reads CASSLTSGITDTQYF. DNA of the CDR3: TGTGCCAGCAGCTTAACTAGCGGGATCACAGATACGCAGTATTTT.

This clone has only one observation. The genes are TRBV10-3 and TRBJ2-1; possibly TRBD2 for D (6 bases). Trimming removed 7 bases from V and 6 bases from J, with 13 bases in between. The CDR3 contains 13 residues. Per the germline V gene, CDR1 is ENHRY and CDR2 is SYGVKD. The CDR3 nucleotides are TGTGCCATCATGGACGGGACTTTCAATGAGCAGTTCTTC. Translating gives CAIMDGTFNEQFF.

CDR3: CASSEEGDGMNQETQYF. DNA for the CDR3: TGTGCCAGCAGTGAAGAAGGTGACGGGATGAACCAAGAGACCCAGTACTTC. The V call is TRBV6-1, the J call TRBJ2-5, with D maybe TRBD2 (5 bases). Germline values: CDR1 MNHNS, CDR2 SASEGT. This CDR3 has 17 amino acids. With 1 base removed from V and 0 bases from J, the gap between germline ends came to 15 bases.

This rearrangement joins TRBV10-3 to TRBJ1-1; D may be TRBD1 (5 bases). Trimming removed 3 bases at V and 0 bases at J, with 8 bases between. Germline V gives CDR1 ENHRY, CDR2 SYGVKD. There are 14 residues in the CDR3. CDR3 sequence: CAISDPGVNTEAFF. In nucleotides, the CDR3 is TGTGCCATCAGTGATCCGGGGGTGAACACTGAAGCTTTCTTT.

This chain joins TRBV11-3 and TRBJ2-1; D may be TRBD1 (6 bases). The germline V and J ends were trimmed by 7 bases and 5 bases, with 12 bases remaining between them. Germline V gene sequence: CDR1 SGHNT, CDR2 YENEEA. This CDR3 contains 13 residues. For the CDR3, the DNA is TGTGCCAGCACATTTACAGGGAACAATGAGCAGTTCTTC. It specifies CASTFTGNNEQFF.

V and J are TRBV9 and TRBJ2-7; a weak D match, TRBD1 (5 bases). The CDR3 totals 15 residues. CDR1 is SGDLS, CDR2 YYNGEE, per germline. V lost 4 bases and J lost 2, with 16 bases in between. In nucleotides, the CDR3 is TGTGCCAGCAGCTCAGGGTCCACCATCCCCTACGAGCAGTACTTC. Protein sequence: CASSSGSTIPYEQYF.

The chain joins TRBV13 to TRBJ1-2, with 7 bases fitting TRBD1. Germline CDR1 reads PRHDT; CDR2 reads FYEKMQ (reference sequence). V dropped 4 bases and J dropped 6; count of bases not matched to a gene: 11. The length of the CDR3 is 15 residues. CDR3 sequence reads: CASSYSTGISNGYTF. CDR3 in DNA: TGTGCCAGCAGCTATTCGACAGGGATTTCAAATGGCTACACCTTC.

Only one count was recorded for this clone. The sample contains more than one DNA sequence encoding this CDR3. V is TRBV7-2 and J is TRBJ2-3, with 7 bases fitting TRBD2. This CDR3 has 15 residues. Looked up from germline, CDR1 is SGHTA and CDR2 is FQGNSA. Losses at the gene ends were 0 bases for V and 5 bases for J; bases not matched to a gene: 5. The DNA of the CDR3 is TGTGCCAGCAGCTTAGCGGGAGGGCAGGGAGATACGCAGTATTTT. Its protein is CASSLAGGQGDTQYF. The full variable domain, rest sourced from reference TRBV7-2 and TRBJ2-3, is GAGVSQSPSNKVTEKGKDVELRCDPISGHTALYWYRQSLGQGLEFLIYFQGNSAPDKSGLPSDRFSAERTGGSVSTLTIQRTQQEDSAVYLCASSLAGGQGDTQYFGPGTRLTVL.

The V gene is TRBV5-1, the J gene TRBJ1-2, with a weak D call TRBD1 (6 bases). V gave up 2 bases and J gave up 4 bases, with 15 bases separating them. The CDR3 spans 15 residues. Germline V lookup: CDR1 SGHRS, CDR2 YFSETQ. CDR3 sequence reads: CASSFGGPASYGYTF. In DNA, the CDR3 is TGCGCCAGCAGCTTCGGGGGGCCAGCGAGCTATGGCTACACCTTC. The whole variable domain, filled in from reference TRBV5-1 and TRBJ1-2, reads KAGVTQTPRYLIKTRGQQVTLSCSPISGHRSVSWYQQTPGQGLQFLFEYFSETQRNKGNFPGRFSGRQFSNSRSEMNVSTLELGDSALYLCASSFGGPASYGYTFGSGTRLTVV.